Sequencing of this T cell receptor (beta chain) was carried out in a study of T-cell reconstitution after alpha-beta-depleted transplantation in children. Many counts were recorded for this clonotype. Trimming stripped 5 bases from V and 1 base from J, with 15 bases between. Germline assignment: CDR1 SGHDT and CDR2 YYEEEE. The CDR3 loop spans 15 amino acids. For TCRbeta, the library was prepared with unique molecular identifiers. TCRdb analysed the PCR reads with MiXCR anew, one entry per CDR3 protein. The sample has 200,000 to 250,000 distinct CDR3 sequences, around 12% seen once; the top ten hold 2.6%.

The sequenced sample was PBMCs from the stem cell graft donor, obtained from the stem cell graft. The J gene is TRBJ1-1, the V gene TRBV5-6; D not certain. The source is a human donor who donated a stem cell graft to a child with acute lymphoblastic leukemia. CDR3 bases: TGTGCCAGCAGTCCGGGTGTCAGAACGAACACTGAAGCTTTCTTT. Its protein is CASSPGVRTNTEAFF.